These T cell receptor beta chains were read from a single sample in a study of shared clonotypes between healthy human individuals. Libraries were prepared by immunoSEQ multiplex PCR; TCRdb keeps only in-frame clonotypes and omits some of them. The data contain about 2.1 million clones, just over 90% of them singletons. The sample taken for sequencing was naive CD8+ T cells from PBMCs. These receptors all come from a man aged 18-30 years in good health. Some clones in this sample may be carry-over from other donors' samples. CDR3s include the opening cysteine and the closing phenylalanine or tryptophan. Fields, in order: V gene, clone size, J gene, D gene, CDR3 DNA, CDR3 protein. The D gene is left open where the match is weak. Clone size appears in some rows only: once, few, many, or a class for an expanded clone.

TRBV5-4	.	TRBJ2-7	TRBD2	TGTGCCAGCAGCCACCCGGGAGGAGTTTCAACAAACTCCTACGAGCAGTACTTC	CASSHPGGVSTNSYEQYF
TRBV28	.	TRBJ2-3	.	TGTGCCAGCAGTACGACCGCGGGCCCCGGCAGGGATACGCAGTATTTT	CASSTTAGPGRDTQYF
TRBV7-8	.	TRBJ2-7	.	TGTGCCAGCAGCTTAGGACGGCAGTGGTACGAGCAGTACTTC	CASSLGRQWYEQYF
TRBV12-5	once	TRBJ2-5	TRBD2	TGTGCTAGTGGTTCCGGGGGGGAAGAGACCCAGTACTTC	CASGSGGEETQYF
TRBV19	.	TRBJ2-7	TRBD1	TGTGCCAGTAGTTTATACGGGACAGGGGGCTACGAGCAGTACTTC	CASSLYGTGGYEQYF
TRBV9	.	TRBJ2-7	.	TGTGCCAGCAGCCGCCGGGCCGAGGACGGTTACGAGCAGTACTTC	CASSRRAEDGYEQYF
TRBV2	.	TRBJ1-4	TRBD1	TGTGCCAGCAGTGAACGTCTCGAGGGGGCACGGGAAAAACTGTTTTTT	CASSERLEGAREKLFF
TRBV19	.	TRBJ1-5	.	TGTGCCAGTAGTCTCCTGGGGGTCTACCAGCCCCAGCATTTT	CASSLLGVYQPQHF
TRBV28	.	TRBJ2-7	.	TGTGCCAGCAGTACGGGACCTTACGAGCAGTACTTC	CASSTGPYEQYF
TRBV7-3	once	TRBJ2-5	TRBD2	TGTGCCCTAGCGGGAGTGTGGCAAGAGACCCAGTACTTC	CALAGVWQETQYF
TRBV28	.	TRBJ2-7	.	TGTGCCAGCAGTTTGAGAGGGCTGAACGAGCAGTACTTC	CASSLRGLNEQYF
TRBV28	once	TRBJ2-3	.	TGTGCCAGCAGTCCGAAACAGGGCGCAGATACGCAGTATTTT	CASSPKQGADTQYF
TRBV6-1	.	TRBJ1-2	.	TGTGCCAGCAGTGAATTTGGTGCCGCCTATGGCTACACCTTC	CASSEFGAAYGYTF
TRBV27	.	TRBJ1-3	.	TGTGCCAGCAGTTCGGGGTCAGCTGGAAACACCATATATTTT	CASSSGSAGNTIYF
TRBV7-8	.	TRBJ1-1	.	TGTGCCAGCAGCAGAAACCCCGCCATGTCCGGGGCCACTGAAGCTTTCTTT	CASSRNPAMSGATEAFF
TRBV13	.	TRBJ1-5	.	TGTGCCAGCAGCTTAGAGTCCGGGGAGCCCCAGCATTTT	CASSLESGEPQHF
TRBV7-9	.	TRBJ2-7	TRBD1	TGTGCCAGCAGCGATACACAGGGGTCCCCCTACGAGCAGTACTTC	CASSDTQGSPYEQYF
TRBV7-9	.	TRBJ2-7	.	TGTGCCAGCAGACCCACGGGGGCGTCTTCCTACGAGCAGTACTTC	CASRPTGASSYEQYF
TRBV27	.	TRBJ2-7	.	TGTGCCAGCAGTCCCCGCGGGGTACACGAGCAGTACTTC	CASSPRGVHEQYF
TRBV6-1	.	TRBJ2-7	TRBD1	TGTGCCAGCAGTGAGGGACAGGGGAAGCACTTC	CASSEGQGKHF
TRBV7-9	.	TRBJ1-2	TRBD1	TGTGCCAGCAGCCGCGGGGACAGGGGACTTTATGGCTACACCTTC	CASSRGDRGLYGYTF
TRBV11-2	once	TRBJ2-7	.	TGTGCCAGCAGCTTAGCCCGGAGGGGCCACGAGCAGTACTTC	CASSLARRGHEQYF
TRBV5-1	.	TRBJ1-2	TRBD1	TGCGCCAGCAGCATAGGACAGGGGCGGAGTAACTATGGCTACACCTTC	CASSIGQGRSNYGYTF
TRBV7-9	.	TRBJ1-2	TRBD1	TGTGCCAGCAGCTTCGGGACAGGGGGCGCCGGGGGCTACACCTTC	CASSFGTGGAGGYTF
TRBV27	once	TRBJ2-7	TRBD2	TGTGCCAGCAGTTTAAGTTTCGGGACTAGCGTTTACGAGCAGTACTTC	CASSLSFGTSVYEQYF
TRBV7-6	.	TRBJ1-1	TRBD1	TGTGCCAGCAGCTGGGGACAGGGAGGCACTGAAGCTTTCTTT	CASSWGQGGTEAFF
TRBV9	.	TRBJ2-1	.	TGTGCCAGCAGGCCCGTATCGGACCAAGAGCAGTTCTTC	CASRPVSDQEQFF
TRBV10-3	.	TRBJ2-3	.	TGTGCCATCAGTGAGCTGCGACAGGACGGCACAGATACGCAGTATTTT	CAISELRQDGTDTQYF
TRBV19	.	TRBJ2-7	.	TGTGCCAGTAACCCCGGGGGACAGAACTTCTCCTACGAGCAGTACTTC	CASNPGGQNFSYEQYF
TRBV9	.	TRBJ2-7	TRBD1	TGTGCCAGCAGCGTAGGGAGACAGGGCGAGCAGTACTTC	CASSVGRQGEQYF
TRBV30	.	TRBJ2-5	TRBD1	TGTGCCTGGAGAAATAACAGGGGGTTCGAGACCCAGTACTTC	CAWRNNRGFETQYF
TRBV19	.	TRBJ1-4	.	TGTGCCAGTAGTATAGGAGGAATGGGGGATGAAAAACTGTTTTTT	CASSIGGMGDEKLFF
TRBV10-3	.	TRBJ2-1	TRBD2	TGTGCCACCCGGGGGGAAACCTACAATGAGCAGTTCTTC	CATRGETYNEQFF
TRBV6-5	.	TRBJ1-2	.	TGTGCCAGCAGTTACTCGAAAGGGGAGATGGATTATGGCTACACCTTC	CASSYSKGEMDYGYTF
TRBV7-9	.	TRBJ1-1	.	TGTGCCAGCAGCGGAGAACGGGCGAACACTGAAGCTTTCTTT	CASSGERANTEAFF
TRBV9	.	TRBJ2-3	TRBD2	TGTGCCAGCAGCGTTCTAGGGACTACTAGCACAGATACGCAGTATTTT	CASSVLGTTSTDTQYF
TRBV28	.	TRBJ2-5	TRBD1	TGTGCCAGCAGTGGAGGACAGGGTAGGGGAGCGGAGACCCAGTACTTC	CASSGGQGRGAETQYF
TRBV27	.	TRBJ2-7	.	TGTGCCAGCAGTTCGCGGGGTATCTCCTACGAGCAGTACTTC	CASSSRGISYEQYF